The rows below give T cell receptor beta chains drawn from one sample of a study of cytomegalovirus exposure and HLA in healthy donors. Profiled with immunoSEQ multiplex PCR; TCRdb holds only in-frame clones, not every one. The sample lists approximately 88,000 clones; approximately 64% were seen once. Material: PBMCs. These receptors were obtained from a man aged 55 to 70 in good health and CMV-seronegative. The CDR3 runs from the conserved cysteine through the conserved F or W. D genes are given only for firm matches. The size field is filled for only some rows; it gives once, few, many or a size class.

DNA | CDR3 | size | V | D | J
TGCGCCAGCAGCTTGGATGAGGTGGTCGGCTACACCTTC | CASSLDEVVGYTF | once | TRBV5-1 | - | TRBJ1-2
TGTGCCAGCAGCTCCCCAGGGAATAGCAATCAGCCCCAGCATTTT | CASSSPGNSNQPQHF | - | TRBV7-3 | - | TRBJ1-5
TGTGCCAGCAGCGTAGACGGCGCGGGGGTTTTCGAGCAGTACTTC | CASSVDGAGVFEQYF | once | TRBV9 | TRBD2 | TRBJ2-7
TGTGCCAGCAGTGCCCGAAAAGGAGGCTTCCATAATTCACCCCTCCACTTT | CASSARKGGFHNSPLHF | - | TRBV6-1 | - | TRBJ1-6
TGTGCCAGCAGTGATCGGGACAGGGGGCGCTGCCTGTACTTC | CASSDRDRGRCLYF | - | TRBV2 | TRBD1 | TRBJ2-4
TGTGCCAGCAGCCAACTGCGTGGCAGGGGGTTCCACGAGCAGTACTTC | CASSQLRGRGFHEQYF | - | TRBV11-3 | TRBD1 | TRBJ2-7
TGCGCCAGTCGACAGGGAGCCTACGAGCAGTACTTC | CASRQGAYEQYF | - | TRBV10-2 | TRBD1 | TRBJ2-7
TGTGCCAGCAGGCAGGGTGGTAATGAAAAACTGTTTTTT | CASRQGGNEKLFF | - | TRBV14 | - | TRBJ1-4
TGTGCCAGCAGCCAAGTGGCTAGCGGGAGTTTTTACGGGGACTACAATGAGCAGTTCTTC | CASSQVASGSFYGDYNEQFF | - | TRBV14 | TRBD2 | TRBJ2-1
TGTGCCAGCAGCGGCCCGGGACAGGGCGCCACCGGGGAGCTGTTTTTT | CASSGPGQGATGELFF | - | TRBV9 | TRBD1 | TRBJ2-2
TGTGCCAGCAGTAGGACAGGGGACACTGAAGCTTTCTTT | CASSRTGDTEAFF | - | TRBV6-6 | TRBD1 | TRBJ1-1
TGTGCCAGCAGTTCCGGGACAGGGATCGCTGGCTACACCTTC | CASSSGTGIAGYTF | few | TRBV28 | TRBD1 | TRBJ1-2
TGTGCCAGCAGCTTGGGCGGGAGTGTCAACGAGCAGTACTTC | CASSLGGSVNEQYF | - | TRBV5-6 | TRBD2 | TRBJ2-7
TGTGCCAGCAGCCAGATCCCGCCCGAGCAGTACTTC | CASSQIPPEQYF | - | TRBV27 | - | TRBJ2-7
TGTGCCAGCAGCTTGTGGGCGGGAGAAGATACGCAGTATTTT | CASSLWAGEDTQYF | - | TRBV5-4 | TRBD2 | TRBJ2-3
TGTGCCAGCAGGGACAGGGGACCTTACGAGCAGTACTTC | CASRDRGPYEQYF | few | TRBV6-5 | TRBD1 | TRBJ2-7
TGTGCCAGCAGCTTAGGAGGACAGAATAATTCACCCCTCCACTTT | CASSLGGQNNSPLHF | - | TRBV7-8 | - | TRBJ1-6